This entry describes one T cell receptor beta chain. This specimen belongs to a study of cytomegalovirus exposure and HLA in healthy donors. PCR was performed using 60 Vbeta and 13 Jbeta primers. Here immunoSEQ multiplex PCR was the method, and the copy in TCRdb shows in-frame clones only, minus some. There are 140,000 to 150,000 clones in the sample; 75% to 90% occur only once, and 2.5% to 3% lies in the top ten. Trimming left V 5 bases short and J 6 bases short, with 14 bases between. Germline V gene data show CDR1 as SGHTA and CDR2 as FQGNSA. This CDR3 is 13 amino acids long. V gene TRBV7-2 combines with J gene TRBJ2-7, with D perhaps matching TRBD2 (6 bases). This sequence originates from a woman aged 25-40 years in good health and CMV-seronegative. The sample consisted of PBMCs. CDR3 residues: CASSRGRGGEQYF. The CDR3 nucleotides are TGTGCCAGCAGCCGAGGGCGGGGCGGCGAGCAGTACTTC.